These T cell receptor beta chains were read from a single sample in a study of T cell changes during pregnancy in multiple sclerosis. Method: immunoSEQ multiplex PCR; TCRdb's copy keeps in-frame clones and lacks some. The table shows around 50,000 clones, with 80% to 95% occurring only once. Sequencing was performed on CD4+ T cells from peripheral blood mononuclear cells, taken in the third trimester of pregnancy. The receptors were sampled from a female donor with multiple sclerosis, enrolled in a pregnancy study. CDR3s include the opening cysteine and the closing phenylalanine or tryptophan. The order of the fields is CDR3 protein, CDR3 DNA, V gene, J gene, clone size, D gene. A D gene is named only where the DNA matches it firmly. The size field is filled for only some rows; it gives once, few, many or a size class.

CATGDNQETQYF	TGTGCCACCGGGGACAACCAAGAGACCCAGTACTTC	TRBV10-3	TRBJ2-5	-	-
CASSPQGAGRYNEQFF	TGTGCCAGCAGCCCTCAGGGAGCGGGCCGTTACAATGAGCAGTTCTTC	TRBV28	TRBJ2-1	-	-
CASSPGLSIGANVLTF	TGTGCCAGCAGTCCGGGACTATCAATTGGGGCCAACGTCCTGACTTTC	TRBV27	TRBJ2-6	-	TRBD2
CASSLAGLAPGELFF	TGTGCCAGCAGCTTGGCTGGTCTGGCTCCCGGGGAGCTGTTTTTT	TRBV5-4	TRBJ2-2	-	-
CAISEGAGKTQYF	TGTGCCATCAGTGAGGGGGCGGGAAAGACCCAGTACTTC	TRBV10-3	TRBJ2-5	once	-
CASSYSLQRSSEQYF	TGTGCCAGCAGTTACTCGCTCCAACGTAGCTCCGAGCAGTACTTC	TRBV6-5	TRBJ2-7	-	-
CASSHTGAPEKLFF	TGTGCCAGCAGCCACACAGGGGCCCCTGAAAAACTGTTTTTT	TRBV5-6	TRBJ1-4	-	TRBD1
CASSTPTGTSTDTQYF	TGTGCCAGCAGTACACCGACAGGGACAAGCACGGATACGCAGTATTTT	TRBV27	TRBJ2-3	-	TRBD1
CASSLEAGVSYEQYF	TGTGCCAGCAGCCTGGAAGCGGGAGTCTCCTACGAGCAGTACTTC	TRBV6-5	TRBJ2-7	-	TRBD2
CASSASGSSSYEQYF	TGTGCCAGCAGCGCTAGCGGGAGCTCGTCCTACGAGCAGTACTTC	TRBV11-2	TRBJ2-7	-	TRBD2
CASSPQGDEQFF	TGCGCCAGCAGCCCTCAGGGGGATGAGCAGTTCTTC	TRBV4-3	TRBJ2-1	-	TRBD1
CASSVEAEGGSYNEQFF	TGTGCCAGCAGCGTTGAGGCTGAGGGAGGCTCCTACAATGAGCAGTTCTTC	TRBV9	TRBJ2-1	-	-
CASSDSRGYTF	TGTGCCAGCAGTGACTCTAGAGGCTACACCTTC	TRBV6-4	TRBJ1-2	once	-
CASSARLAGANEQFF	TGTGCCAGCAGTGCGAGACTAGCGGGAGCCAATGAGCAGTTCTTC	TRBV28	TRBJ2-1	-	TRBD2
CASSLSPDRSEQYF	TGTGCCAGCAGCTTATCTCCCGACAGATCCGAGCAGTACTTC	TRBV11-3	TRBJ2-7	once	-
CASSQGLGTETQYF	TGTGCCAGCTCACAGGGACTAGGCACAGAGACCCAGTACTTC	TRBV18	TRBJ2-5	-	TRBD2
CASSLATGSTEAFF	TGCGCCAGCAGCTTGGCCACGGGTAGCACTGAAGCTTTCTTT	TRBV5-1	TRBJ1-1	-	-
CASSIPGMDGYTF	TGTGCCAGTAGTATACCAGGGATGGACGGCTACACCTTC	TRBV19	TRBJ1-2	-	-
CASSLAGGSNQPQHF	TGTGCCAGCAGCTTAGCAGGAGGCAGCAATCAGCCCCAGCATTTT	TRBV7-8	TRBJ1-5	-	-
CASSRDSEQYF	TGCGCCAGCAGCAGGGACAGCGAGCAGTACTTC	TRBV5-1	TRBJ2-7	-	TRBD1
CSVGPRQGVGEQYF	TGCAGCGTTGGACCCCGACAGGGCGTTGGCGAGCAGTACTTC	TRBV29-1	TRBJ2-7	-	TRBD1
CASSPPAGTYEQYF	TGTGCCAGCAGTCCACCGGCGGGGACCTACGAGCAGTACTTC	TRBV28	TRBJ2-7	-	-
CASNPSGTSNEQFF	TGTGCCAGTAACCCTAGCGGGACCTCCAATGAGCAGTTCTTC	TRBV19	TRBJ2-1	-	TRBD2
CASRSQGAGNTIYF	TGTGCCAGTAGATCACAGGGGGCTGGAAACACCATATATTTT	TRBV19	TRBJ1-3	-	TRBD1
CAWSLKTGKAFF	TGTGCCTGGAGTCTCAAGACAGGAAAAGCTTTCTTT	TRBV30	TRBJ1-1	few	-
CATSREAGGPRGNEQFF	TGTGCCACCAGCAGAGAGGCGGGAGGGCCTAGGGGAAATGAGCAGTTCTTC	TRBV15	TRBJ2-1	-	TRBD2
CASSRTSGTHTGELFF	TGTGCCAGCAGCCGCACTAGCGGGACGCACACCGGGGAGCTGTTTTTT	TRBV2	TRBJ2-2	-	TRBD2
CASSVDSRGTEAFF	TGTGCCAGCAGCGTCGACTCGCGTGGCACTGAAGCTTTCTTT	TRBV9	TRBJ1-1	once	-
CASRPGGAGNQPQHF	TGTGCCAGCAGACCAGGGGGCGCCGGCAATCAGCCCCAGCATTTT	TRBV6-5	TRBJ1-5	-	TRBD1
CASSTRDKISGANVLTF	TGTGCCAGTAGTACCCGGGACAAGATCTCTGGGGCCAACGTCCTGACTTTC	TRBV19	TRBJ2-6	-	-
CASSWADYSYEQYF	TGCGCCAGCAGCTGGGCAGACTACTCCTACGAGCAGTACTTC	TRBV5-1	TRBJ2-7	-	-
CASSFDRMNTEAFF	TGTGCCAGCAGCTTTGACAGGATGAACACTGAAGCTTTCTTT	TRBV5-4	TRBJ1-1	once	-
CASSRDRGQPQHF	TGTGCCAGCAGTCGGGACAGGGGGCAGCCCCAGCATTTT	TRBV5-4	TRBJ1-5	-	TRBD1
CASSLAGKSTDTQYF	TGCGCCAGCAGCTTGGCGGGAAAGAGCACAGATACGCAGTATTTT	TRBV5-1	TRBJ2-3	-	-
CASLPGRGSYEQYF	TGTGCCAGCCTCCCGGGGCGGGGGTCCTACGAGCAGTACTTC	TRBV2	TRBJ2-7	-	TRBD2
CASSPKIGTSGYNEQFF	TGCGCCAGCAGCCCAAAAATCGGGACTAGCGGGTACAATGAGCAGTTCTTC	TRBV5-1	TRBJ2-1	-	TRBD2
CASSPVVAGTSGWYNEQFF	TGTGCCAGCAGCCCCGTGGTAGCGGGAACCTCGGGGTGGTACAATGAGCAGTTCTTC	TRBV5-4	TRBJ2-1	-	TRBD2
CATSRDRGRNGYTF	TGTGCCACCAGCAGGGACAGGGGAAGAAATGGCTACACCTTC	TRBV15	TRBJ1-2	once	TRBD1
CASWDRGGKNTEAFF	TGTGCCAGCTGGGACAGGGGGGGTAAGAACACTGAAGCTTTCTTT	TRBV4-2	TRBJ1-1	few	TRBD1
CASSQGEMAGASYEQYF	TGTGCCAGCAGCCAAGGGGAAATGGCGGGGGCCTCCTACGAGCAGTACTTC	TRBV4-2	TRBJ2-7	-	-
CASSMAGGRAFDTQYF	TGCGCCAGCAGCATGGCGGGGGGGAGGGCCTTCGATACGCAGTATTTT	TRBV5-1	TRBJ2-3	-	TRBD2
CASSTLAGGRYVEQFF	TGTGCCAGCAGTACTCTAGCGGGAGGGCGGTACGTTGAGCAGTTCTTC	TRBV28	TRBJ2-1	-	TRBD2
CAISELSDQPQHF	TGTGCCATCAGTGAGCTGAGTGATCAGCCCCAGCATTTT	TRBV10-3	TRBJ1-5	-	-
CASSRTSGYNEQFF	TGCGCCAGCAGCCGGACTAGCGGGTACAATGAGCAGTTCTTC	TRBV5-1	TRBJ2-1	once	TRBD2
CASSLRGDTEAFF	TGCGCCAGCAGCTTGAGGGGTGACACTGAAGCTTTCTTT	TRBV5-1	TRBJ1-1	-	-
CASSQDNRGGVFNAGELFF	TGTGCCAGCAGCCAAGATAATAGGGGAGGGGTCTTCAACGCCGGGGAGCTGTTTTTT	TRBV14	TRBJ2-2	-	TRBD2
CASSKPGLAYNEQFF	TGTGCCAGTAGTAAACCGGGACTAGCGTACAATGAGCAGTTCTTC	TRBV19	TRBJ2-1	-	TRBD2
CSVSLAAYEQYF	TGCAGCGTTTCACTAGCGGCCTACGAGCAGTACTTC	TRBV29-1	TRBJ2-7	-	TRBD2
CASSYFGSPRYEQYF	TGTGCCAGCAGTTACTTCGGGTCCCCGCGGTACGAGCAGTACTTC	TRBV6-5	TRBJ2-7	-	-
CASRGDITETQYF	TGTGCCAGCAGGGGCGATATCACAGAGACCCAGTACTTC	TRBV28	TRBJ2-5	-	-
CASSLDGRPPTGTPTYEQYF	TGCGCCAGCAGCTTGGATGGCAGGCCTCCTACCGGGACTCCCACCTACGAGCAGTACTTC	TRBV5-1	TRBJ2-7	-	-
CASSPTHGTSGRGGSYEQYF	TGTGCCAGCTCACCTACCCACGGGACTAGCGGGAGAGGAGGGTCATACGAGCAGTACTTC	TRBV18	TRBJ2-7	-	TRBD2
CASSFQQGGMHGYTF	TGTGCCAGCAGCTTCCAGCAGGGCGGGATGCATGGCTACACCTTC	TRBV7-9	TRBJ1-2	-	-
CASSAVDEQYF	TGTGCCAGCAGTGCCGTTGACGAGCAGTACTTC	TRBV2	TRBJ2-7	-	-
CASSFAGGKTYEQYF	TGTGCCAGCAGTTTTGCAGGGGGAAAGACCTACGAGCAGTACTTC	TRBV7-2	TRBJ2-7	once	TRBD1
CASRRTATLSNQPQHF	TGTGCCAGCAGGAGGACAGCAACCCTTAGCAATCAGCCCCAGCATTTT	TRBV2	TRBJ1-5	-	-
CASSPGLAGGRGVGETQYF	TGTGCCAGCAGCCCCGGACTAGCGGGAGGGAGGGGAGTAGGAGAGACCCAGTACTTC	TRBV7-8	TRBJ2-5	-	TRBD2